Below, 10 T cell receptor beta chains from the same sample are listed, as sequenced in a study of tumour-infiltrating T cells in Burkitt lymphoma. Using immunoSEQ multiplex PCR, the repertoire was profiled, and TCRdb retains in-frame clones only, with some absent. The data show roughly 7,200 clones, about 18% seen once. Material for sequencing was tumor tissue. The receptors originated from a human donor with diffuse large B-cell lymphoma.

This clone was seen a handful of times. V gene TRBV7-9 combines with J gene TRBJ2-7, with D unclear. This CDR3 region has 17 residues. Germline V CDR1 and CDR2: SEHNR, FQNEAQ (reference sequence). V lost 5 bases and J lost 0, with 20 bases in between. CDR3 DNA: TGTGCCAGCAGCCCACCGTATAGCTCCGACCACTCCTACGAGCAGTACTTC. Its protein product is CASSPPYSSDHSYEQYF.

This clone showed up just a few times. The chain carries TRBV7-6 and TRBJ2-2; no clear D. With 5 bases removed from V and 6 bases from J, the gap between germline ends came to 19 bases. CDR1 is SGHVS, CDR2 FNYEAQ, per germline. This CDR3 is built from 16 residues. The chain's CDR3 is CASSPRLAGSSGELFF. The CDR3 bases are TGTGCCAGCAGCCCCAGGTTAGCAGGCTCTTCCGGGGAGCTGTTTTTT.

V gene TRBV6-5 combines with J gene TRBJ2-2; the D is unclear. Between the trimmed V and J ends, which lost 4 bases and 7 bases, there was a span of 10 bases. The CDR3 has 13 amino acids. Germline CDR1 reads MNHEY; CDR2 reads SVGAGI. The CDR3 spells CASSSVRSGELFF. CDR3 nucleotides: TGTGCCAGCAGTTCCGTCAGGAGCGGGGAGCTGTTTTTT.

V usage is TRBV27 and J usage is TRBJ2-2; tentatively, D is TRBD2 (6 bases). The CDR3 runs to 16 residues. V lost 0 bases and J 2 bases, leaving 10 bases between the germline ends. The germline V gene encodes CDR1 MNHEY and CDR2 SMNVEV (reference sequence). The CDR3 sequence is CASSLSWGVNTGELFF. CDR3 nucleotide sequence: TGTGCCAGCAGTTTATCATGGGGGGTAAACACCGGGGAGCTGTTTTTT.

This clone came up a few times. The J gene is TRBJ1-1, the V gene TRBV5-5; 9 bases match TRBD1. CDR1 SGHKS and CDR2 YYEKEE come from the germline V gene (reference sequence). The length of the CDR3 is 13 residues. J was trimmed by 6 bases and V by 3 bases; bases with no gene match: 3. CDR3 sequence (DNA): TGTGCCAGCAGCTGGACAGGGGACGCTGAAGCTTTCTTT. Translating it yields CASSWTGDAEAFF.

V gene TRBV7-9 combines with J gene TRBJ2-5; 7 bases map to TRBD1. There are 15 residues in the CDR3. Germline loops: CDR1 SEHNR, CDR2 FQNEAQ (reference sequence). J lost 0 bases, V lost 4 bases, and 5 bases had no gene match. The DNA of the CDR3 is TGTGCCAGCAGCTCCCGGGACAGAGACCAAGAGACCCAGTACTTC. Its translation is CASSSRDRDQETQYF.

This clone appeared a few times. This chain uses TRBV7-9 with TRBJ2-3; 8 nucleotides line up with TRBD2. The junction had 4 bases not matched to a gene; V was cut back by 5 bases and J by 0 bases. The CDR3 is 15 amino acids. CDR1 and CDR2 from the germline V gene are SEHNR and FQNEAQ (reference sequence). The CDR3 reads CASSRGLESTDTQYF. Written as DNA, the CDR3 is TGTGCCAGCAGCCGGGGACTAGAAAGCACAGATACGCAGTATTTT.

This clone was seen a handful of times. The V call is TRBV10-3, the J call TRBJ1-5, with 7 positions matching TRBD1. The germline V gene has CDR1 ENHRY and CDR2 SYGVKD. This CDR3 has 12 amino acids. The V segment lost 10 bases and the J segment 6 bases; nucleotides outside the gene matches: 6. The CDR3 loop is CATSDRAQPQHF. The CDR3 DNA is TGTGCCACCTCAGACAGGGCTCAGCCCCAGCATTTT.

The gene calls are TRBV5-5 and TRBJ1-2; 9 nucleotides align to TRBD1. The CDR3 is made up of 14 amino acids. V gave up 0 bases and J gave up 7 bases; unmatched junction bases: 4. CDR1 and CDR2 from the germline V gene are SGHKS and YYEKEE (reference sequence). The CDR3 reads CASSLAQGAGGYTF. The CDR3 DNA reads TGTGCCAGCAGCTTGGCACAGGGGGCTGGTGGCTACACCTTC. The complete variable domain, with remaining parts taken from reference TRBV5-5 and TRBJ1-2, reads DAGVTQSPTHLIKTRGQQVTLRCSPISGHKSVSWYQQVLGQGPQFIFQYYEKEERGRGNFPDRFSARQFPNYSSELNVNALLLGDSALYLCASSLAQGAGGYTFGSGTRLTVV.

The chain uses TRBV11-3 and TRBJ2-5; D not resolved. This CDR3 has 13 residues. From germline, CDR1 is SGHNT and CDR2 YENEEA. Deletions cut 5 bases from V and 4 bases from J, with 11 bases between. The CDR3 region is CASSRADGETQYF. CDR3 coding DNA: TGTGCCAGCAGCCGGGCAGACGGAGAGACCCAGTACTTC.